This T cell receptor (beta chain) was profiled in a study of T-cell memory formation after mild COVID-19. Study as a whole: Most TCR clusters belonged to a single donor.

This clonotype appeared many times. Its target is not known. The V and J ends lost 5 bases and 6 bases, in that order; junction bases with no gene match: 4. Germline V lookup: CDR1 SEHNR, CDR2 FQNEAQ (reference sequence). CDR3 length equals 13 residues. A 5'RACE reaction primed in the constant segment made cDNA libraries of TCR alpha and TCR beta, and these carried sample barcodes and UMIs. TCRdb itself ran the 5' RACE reads through MiXCR, one entry per CDR3 protein. The sample records more than 250,000 distinct CDR3 sequences, about a sixth being singletons. Study findings and constraints: Balance between CD4 and CD8 was seen in clones contracting day 15 to 85, and a CD4+ lean was seen in later expanders. Contracting CD4+ clones were located mainly in CM and EM, and CD8+ clones in EMRA.

V usage is TRBV7-9 and J usage is TRBJ1-1, with TRBD1 matching 9 bases. The sequenced sample consisted of PBMCs or a T cell subset sorted from them (not recorded which). This clonotype was sampled from a man between 18 and 35 years old who had mild COVID-19 (a few samples of this study predate the infection). Cell type and time point are not known. CDR3 in amino acids: CASSHDRGSEAFF. The CDR3 DNA reads TGTGCCAGCAGCCATGACAGGGGGTCTGAAGCTTTCTTT.